The 17 T cell receptor beta chains listed next were all sequenced from one sample in a study of shared clonotypes between healthy human individuals (dated by TCRdb to 2020 to 2021). Libraries came from the immunoSEQ multiplex PCR assay. As stored in TCRdb, this immuneACCESS dataset retains in-frame rearrangements with V and J assigned. A fraction of the clones does not appear; measured against another copy, unresolved V genes explain less than half of the discrepancy, and the remainder lacks a known reason. The sample table contains some 490,000 clones; only one count was recorded for 60% to 80% of them. The ten largest clones capture around 13% of the sample. Sequences were obtained from PBMCs. The receptors were sampled from a woman aged 40 to 55 in good health. Some clones in this sample may be carry-over from other donors' samples.

J is TRBJ2-5 and V is TRBV28; TRBD2 aligns across 7 bases. Germline V gene lookup returns CDR1 MDHEN and CDR2 SYDVKM. This CDR3 spans 15 amino acids. V shed 6 bases, J shed 0 bases, and the junction held 7 bases outside the gene matches. As DNA, the CDR3 is TGTGCCAGCAGGTCAAAGCGGGGCTACCAAGAGACCCAGTACTTC. It codes for CASRSKRGYQETQYF.

V usage is TRBV7-6 and J usage is TRBJ1-5; D gene unclear. The CDR3 sequence is 13 residues long. V was shortened by 2 bases and J by 3 bases, with 5 bases between the two germline ends. The germline V gene has CDR1 SGHVS and CDR2 FNYEAQ. CDR3 sequence reads: CASSLQDNQPQHF. The CDR3 DNA reads TGTGCCAGCAGCTTACAAGACAATCAGCCCCAGCATTTT. The entire variable domain, with the rest obtained from reference TRBV7-6 and TRBJ1-5, is as follows: GAGVSQSPRYKVTKRGQDVALRCDPISGHVSLYWYRQALGQGPEFLTYFNYEAQQDKSGLPNDRFSAERPEGSISTLTIQRTEQRDSAMYRCASSLQDNQPQHFGDGTRLSIL.

The chain combines TRBV7-2 with TRBJ2-7; D is ambiguous. Germline CDR1 and CDR2: SGHTA and FQGNSA. This CDR3 has 13 residues. The V end lost 3 bases, the J end lost 3 bases, and 9 bases lay between the germline ends. Written as DNA, the CDR3 is TGTGCCAGCAGCTTCCCCTCCAACTACGAGCAGTACTTC. As protein: CASSFPSNYEQYF. Based on the CDR3 plus reference TRBV7-2 and TRBJ2-7, the full variable domain is GAGVSQSPSNKVTEKGKDVELRCDPISGHTALYWYRQSLGQGLEFLIYFQGNSAPDKSGLPSDRFSAERTGGSVSTLTIQRTQQEDSAVYLCASSFPSNYEQYFGPGTRLTVT.

This sequence joins TRBV7-9 and TRBJ2-7; 11 bases agree with TRBD1. Germline-derived CDR1 and CDR2 are SEHNR and FQNEAQ (reference sequence). The V and J ends lost 3 bases and 1 base, in that order; junction bases with no gene match: 5. CDR3 size: 16 residues. The CDR3 reads CASSFLGQGGSYEQYF. CDR3 DNA: TGTGCCAGCAGCTTCTTGGGACAGGGGGGATCCTACGAGCAGTACTTC.

To note about this clone: At the DNA level, this CDR3 is encoded by other sequences in the same sample as well. The chain employs TRBV18 and TRBJ1-5; unclear D gene. Per the germline V gene, CDR1 is KGHSH and CDR2 is LQKENI. The germline V and J ends were trimmed by 2 bases and 4 bases, with 6 bases remaining between them. The CDR3 length is 13 residues. CDR3 sequence reads: CASSPSENQPQHF. Written as DNA, the CDR3 is TGTGCCAGCTCACCATCCGAGAATCAGCCCCAGCATTTT.

The chain employs TRBV7-3 and TRBJ1-1; D is unclear. Germline assignment: CDR1 SGHTA and CDR2 FQGTGA. Trimming took 0 bases from V and 7 from J, leaving 9 bases between them. The CDR3 is 13 amino acids. CDR3 sequence: CASSLTLRDEAFF. The DNA of the CDR3 is TGTGCCAGCAGCTTAACTTTGAGGGATGAAGCTTTCTTT.

As DNA, the CDR3 is TGTGCCAGCAGCAGGACAGGGGGCGCAAGCACAGATACGCAGTATTTT. It specifies CASSRTGGASTDTQYF. The chain links TRBV5-6 to TRBJ2-3; 11 bases fit TRBD1. The CDR3 is 16 residues long. Germline V lookup: CDR1 SGHDT, CDR2 YYEEEE. Losses at the gene ends were 4 bases for V and 0 bases for J; bases not matched to a gene: 4. Using reference TRBV5-6 and TRBJ2-3 for the parts outside the CDR3, the full variable domain is DAGVTQSPTHLIKTRGQQVTLRCSPKSGHDTVSWYQQALGQGPQFIFQYYEEEERQRGNFPDRFSGHQFPNYSSELNVNALLLGDSALYLCASSRTGGASTDTQYFGPGTRLTVL.

This chain uses TRBV11-3 with TRBJ2-5, with 10 bases fitting TRBD1. The CDR3 consists of 16 residues. Trimming took 1 base from V and 1 from J; bases not matched to a gene: 3. Germline assignment: CDR1 SGHNT and CDR2 YENEEA. CDR3 DNA sequence: TGTGCCAGCAGCTTAGGACAGGGGGCTCCCCAAGAGACCCAGTACTTC. Translated: CASSLGQGAPQETQYF.

The CDR3 DNA reads as TGTGCCAGTAGCCTGGACAGGGGCTACGAGCAGTACTTC. Amino acids: CASSLDRGYEQYF. The V and J genes are TRBV19 and TRBJ2-7; 9 bases are a match to TRBD1. Germline CDR1 reads LNHDA; CDR2 reads SQIVND (reference sequence). The CDR3 length is 13 residues. V shed 6 bases and J 3 bases; nucleotides not matched to a gene: 3.

V and J are TRBV7-9 and TRBJ2-2; 7 nucleotides match TRBD2. CDR3 length: 15 residues. V dropped 2 bases and J dropped 4; count of bases not matched to a gene: 4. CDR1 and CDR2 from the germline V gene are SEHNR and FQNEAQ (reference sequence). Here the CDR3 DNA reads TGTGCCAGCAGCTTAAGGGTAGCGGGCACCGGGGAGCTGTTTTTT. This translates into CASSLRVAGTGELFF.

The gene calls are TRBV29-1 and TRBJ1-5; TRBD1 matches 7 bases. Germline CDR1 reads SQVTM; CDR2 reads ANQGSEA. This CDR3 has 14 residues. The V gene end was trimmed by 6 bases and the J gene end by 5 bases; junction bases not matched to a gene: 10. The CDR3 nucleotides are TGCAGCGTAAGCGACAGGGTCGATGATCAGCCCCAGCATTTT. Its translation: CSVSDRVDDQPQHF.

Points on this clone: The same CDR3 is also encoded by other DNA sequences in this sample. The chain is built from TRBV27 and TRBJ2-2; maybe TRBD2 (5 bases). Trimming removed 2 bases from V and 0 bases from J, with 10 bases in between. Germline V gene sequence: CDR1 MNHEY, CDR2 SMNVEV (reference sequence). This CDR3 region has 16 residues. CDR3 in amino acids: CASSLGSDPNTGELFF. The CDR3 coding sequence is TGTGCCAGCAGTTTAGGTAGCGACCCGAACACCGGGGAGCTGTTTTTT.

The V gene is TRBV28, the J gene TRBJ2-3, with a possible D match to TRBD2 (7 bases). Germline V gene lookup returns CDR1 MDHEN and CDR2 SYDVKM. Between the trimmed V and J ends, which lost 7 bases and 2 bases, there was a span of 13 bases. The CDR3 contains 14 residues. The CDR3 loop is CASIGGPNTDTQYF. Written as DNA, the CDR3 is TGTGCCAGCATCGGGGGGCCGAACACAGATACGCAGTATTTT.

There are a few counts of this clone. In the same sample, other DNA sequences code for this CDR3. The rearrangement links TRBV5-1 to TRBJ2-2; D gene uncertain. CDR3 size: 14 residues. The germline V gene has CDR1 SGHRS and CDR2 YFSETQ. Trimming took off 0 bases at V and 1 base at J, with 4 bases between the two ends. CDR3 region: CASSLGGNTGELFF. Here the CDR3 DNA reads TGCGCCAGCAGCTTGGGGGGGAACACCGGGGAGCTGTTTTTT.

The CDR3 nucleotides read TGCGCCAGCAGCCAAGAATCCATACTAGCGGGGACCACAGATACGCAGTATTTT. This translates into CASSQESILAGTTDTQYF. The chain couples TRBV4-3 to TRBJ2-3, with 10 bases that match TRBD2. The ends lost 0 bases at V and 2 bases at J; junction bases unmatched: 8. The germline V gene encodes CDR1 LGHNA and CDR2 YSLEER. The CDR3 has 18 residues.

This clone was counted between two and nine times. This chain joins TRBV29-1 and TRBJ1-1; the D gene is possibly TRBD1 (6 bases). V was shortened by 5 bases and J by 0 bases, with 10 bases between the two germline ends. Per germline, CDR1 SQVTM and CDR2 ANQGSEA. The CDR3 runs 13 residues. The CDR3 is CSVRQEMNTEAFF. CDR3 DNA sequence: TGCAGCGTTCGACAGGAGATGAACACTGAAGCTTTCTTT.

The rearrangement joins TRBV5-4 to TRBJ2-3; perhaps TRBD2 as D (5 bases). The CDR3 extends over 16 amino acids. Trimming took 4 bases from V and 2 from J, leaving 17 bases between them. Per the germline V gene, CDR1 is SGHNT and CDR2 is YYREEE (reference sequence). The CDR3 bases are TGTGCCAGCAGCCCTCCCGGCAGCCGGGACACAGATACGCAGTATTTT. This encodes CASSPPGSRDTDTQYF.